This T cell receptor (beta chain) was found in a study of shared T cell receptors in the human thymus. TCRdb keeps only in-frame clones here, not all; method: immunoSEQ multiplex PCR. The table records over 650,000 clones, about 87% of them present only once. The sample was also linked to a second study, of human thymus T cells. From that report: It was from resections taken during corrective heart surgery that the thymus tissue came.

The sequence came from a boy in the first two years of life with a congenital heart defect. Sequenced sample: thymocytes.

The CDR3 region is CASSPTGDTGELFF. The CDR3 DNA sequence: TGCGCCAGCAGCCCTACAGGGGACACCGGGGAGCTGTTTTTT. The chain carries TRBV5-1 and TRBJ2-2, with TRBD1 identical over 7 bases. J lost 3 bases, V lost 4 bases, and 3 bases had no gene match. Germline assignment: CDR1 SGHRS and CDR2 YFSETQ. The length of the CDR3 is 14 residues. Supplemented by reference TRBV5-1 and TRBJ2-2, the full variable domain reads KAGVTQTPRYLIKTRGQQVTLSCSPISGHRSVSWYQQTPGQGLQFLFEYFSETQRNKGNFPGRFSGRQFSNSRSEMNVSTLELGDSALYLCASSPTGDTGELFFGEGSRLTVL.